This T cell receptor (beta chain) was profiled in a study of blood T cell repertoires in COVID-19. Study as a whole: Both acute and convalescent COVID-19 samples were obtained from the United States, Italy and Spain. T cells, B-cell-depleted T cells, or PBMCs supplied cDNA or gDNA.

Sequencing used immunoSEQ multiplex PCR; TCRdb keeps in-frame clones, though not all of them. Here the sample spans a few hundred thousand clones, approximately 83% being singletons. Per germline, CDR1 SGHRS and CDR2 YFSETQ. Unmatched junction bases numbered 4, after V lost 4 bases and J lost 2 bases. CDR3 length equals 14 residues. The study assigned cohorts using participant-reported clinical history. The chain couples TRBV5-1 to TRBJ2-3; TRBD2 matches 7 bases. This receptor was obtained from a man aged 25-45 years who had recovered from COVID-19. Sequencing was carried out using PBMCs or T cells enriched from blood (not recorded which). CDR3 residues: CASSGGESTDTQYF. CDR3 bases: TGCGCCAGCAGCGGGGGGGAGTCCACAGATACGCAGTATTTT.